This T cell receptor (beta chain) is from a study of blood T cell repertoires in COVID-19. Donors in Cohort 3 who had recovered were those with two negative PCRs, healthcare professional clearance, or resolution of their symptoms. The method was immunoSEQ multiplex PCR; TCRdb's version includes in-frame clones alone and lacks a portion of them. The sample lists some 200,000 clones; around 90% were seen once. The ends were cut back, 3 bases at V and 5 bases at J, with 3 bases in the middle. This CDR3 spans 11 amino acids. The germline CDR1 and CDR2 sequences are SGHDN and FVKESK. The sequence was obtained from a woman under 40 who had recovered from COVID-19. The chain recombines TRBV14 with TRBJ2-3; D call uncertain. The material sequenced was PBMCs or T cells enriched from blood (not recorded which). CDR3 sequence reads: CASSHVDTQYF. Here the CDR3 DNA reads TGTGCCAGCAGCCACGTAGATACGCAGTATTTT.